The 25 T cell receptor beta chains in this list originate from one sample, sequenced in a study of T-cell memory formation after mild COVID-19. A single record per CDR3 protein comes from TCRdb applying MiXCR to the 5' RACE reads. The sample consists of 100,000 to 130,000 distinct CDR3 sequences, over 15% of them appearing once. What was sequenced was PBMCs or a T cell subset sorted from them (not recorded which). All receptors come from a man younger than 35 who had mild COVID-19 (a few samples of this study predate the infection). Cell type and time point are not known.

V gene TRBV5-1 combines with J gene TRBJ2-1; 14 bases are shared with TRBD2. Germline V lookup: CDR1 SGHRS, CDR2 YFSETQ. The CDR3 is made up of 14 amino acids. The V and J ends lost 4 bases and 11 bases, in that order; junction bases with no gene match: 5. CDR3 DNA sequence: TGCGCCAGCAGCGCCGGACTAGCGGGGGGACAGCAGTTCTTC. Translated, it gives CASSAGLAGGQQFF. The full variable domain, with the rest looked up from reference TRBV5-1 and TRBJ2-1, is KAGVTQTPRYLIKTRGQQVTLSCSPISGHRSVSWYQQTPGQGLQFLFEYFSETQRNKGNFPGRFSGRQFSNSRSEMNVSTLELGDSALYLCASSAGLAGGQQFFGPGTRLTVL.

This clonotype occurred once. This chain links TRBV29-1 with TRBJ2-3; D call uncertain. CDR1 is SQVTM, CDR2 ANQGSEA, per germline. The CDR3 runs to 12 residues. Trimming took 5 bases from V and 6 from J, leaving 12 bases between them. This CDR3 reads CSVFRSGDTQYF. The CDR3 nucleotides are TGCAGCGTTTTTCGTTCCGGGGATACGCAGTATTTT.

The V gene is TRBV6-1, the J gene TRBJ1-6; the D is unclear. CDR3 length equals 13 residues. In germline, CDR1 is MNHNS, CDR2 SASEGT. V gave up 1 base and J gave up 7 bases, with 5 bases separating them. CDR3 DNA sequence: TGTGCCAGCAGTGAAGAGGGAAATTCACCCCTCCACTTT. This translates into CASSEEGNSPLHF.

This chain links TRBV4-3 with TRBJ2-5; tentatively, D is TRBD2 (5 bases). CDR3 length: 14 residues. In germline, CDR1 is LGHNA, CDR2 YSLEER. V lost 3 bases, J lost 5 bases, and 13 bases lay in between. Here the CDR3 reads CASSHYEGTETQYF. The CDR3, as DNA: TGCGCCAGCAGCCACTACGAGGGCACCGAGACCCAGTACTTC.

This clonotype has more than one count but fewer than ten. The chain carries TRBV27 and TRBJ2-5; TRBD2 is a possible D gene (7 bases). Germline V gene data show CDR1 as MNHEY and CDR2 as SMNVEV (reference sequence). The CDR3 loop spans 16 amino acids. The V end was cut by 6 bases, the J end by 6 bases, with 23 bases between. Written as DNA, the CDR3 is TGTGCCAGCAGCACAAACCGAGGCGGGGGCGGCAAGACCCAGTACTTC. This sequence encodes CASSTNRGGGGKTQYF.

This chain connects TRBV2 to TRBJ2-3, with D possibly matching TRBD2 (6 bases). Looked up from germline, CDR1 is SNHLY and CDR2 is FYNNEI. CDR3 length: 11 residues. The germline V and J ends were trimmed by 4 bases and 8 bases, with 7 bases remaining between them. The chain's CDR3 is CASSARGTQYF. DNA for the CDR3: TGTGCCAGCAGTGCGCGGGGTACGCAGTATTTT.

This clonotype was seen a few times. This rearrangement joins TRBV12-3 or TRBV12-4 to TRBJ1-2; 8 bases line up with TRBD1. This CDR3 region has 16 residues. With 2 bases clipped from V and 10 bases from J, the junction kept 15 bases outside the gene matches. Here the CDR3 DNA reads TGTGCCAGCAGTTTATATTGGACAGGGAGGTTCAGGGACTACACCTTC. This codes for CASSLYWTGRFRDYTF.

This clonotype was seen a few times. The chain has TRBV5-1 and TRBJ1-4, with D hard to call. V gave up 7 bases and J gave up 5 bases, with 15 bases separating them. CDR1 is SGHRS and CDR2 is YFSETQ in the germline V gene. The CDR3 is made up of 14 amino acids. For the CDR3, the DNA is TGCGCCAGCGGCTCGGGGTCGCCAAATGAAAAACTGTTTTTT. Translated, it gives CASGSGSPNEKLFF.

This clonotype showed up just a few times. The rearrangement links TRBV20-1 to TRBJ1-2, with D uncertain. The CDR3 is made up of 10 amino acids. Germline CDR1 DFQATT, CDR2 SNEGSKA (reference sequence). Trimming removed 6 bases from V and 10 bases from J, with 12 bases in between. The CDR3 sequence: CSAGEYAYTF. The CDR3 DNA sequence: TGCAGTGCCGGCGAGTACGCCTACACCTTC.

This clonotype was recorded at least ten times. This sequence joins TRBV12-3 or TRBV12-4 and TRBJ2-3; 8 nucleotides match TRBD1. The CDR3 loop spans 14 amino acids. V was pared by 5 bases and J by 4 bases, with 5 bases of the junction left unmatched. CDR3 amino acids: CASSAQGAADTQYF. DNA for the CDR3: TGTGCCAGCAGTGCCCAGGGGGCCGCAGATACGCAGTATTTT.

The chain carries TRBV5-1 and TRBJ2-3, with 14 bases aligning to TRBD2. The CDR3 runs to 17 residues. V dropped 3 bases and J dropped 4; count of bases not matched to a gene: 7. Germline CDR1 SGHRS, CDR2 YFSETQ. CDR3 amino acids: CASSSGLAGARADTQYF. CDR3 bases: TGCGCCAGCAGCTCGGGACTAGCGGGGGCGAGAGCAGATACGCAGTATTTT.

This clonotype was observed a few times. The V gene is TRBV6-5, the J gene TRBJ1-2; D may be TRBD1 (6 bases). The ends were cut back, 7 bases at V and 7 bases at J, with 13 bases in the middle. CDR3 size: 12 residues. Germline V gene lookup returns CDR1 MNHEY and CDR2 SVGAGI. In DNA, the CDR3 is TGTGCCAGCAAACAGGGATCCGGTGGCTACACCTTC. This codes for CASKQGSGGYTF.

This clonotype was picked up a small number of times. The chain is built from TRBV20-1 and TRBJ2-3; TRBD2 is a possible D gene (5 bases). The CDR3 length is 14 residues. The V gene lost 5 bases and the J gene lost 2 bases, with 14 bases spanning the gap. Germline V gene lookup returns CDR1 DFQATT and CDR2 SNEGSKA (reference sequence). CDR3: CSAESSSPTDTQYF. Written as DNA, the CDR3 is TGCAGTGCTGAAAGCTCTAGCCCCACAGATACGCAGTATTTT.

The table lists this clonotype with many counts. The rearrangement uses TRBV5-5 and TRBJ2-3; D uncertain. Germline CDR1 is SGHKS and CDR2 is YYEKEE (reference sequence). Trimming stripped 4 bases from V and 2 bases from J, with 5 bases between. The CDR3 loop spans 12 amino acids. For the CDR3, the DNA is TGTGCCAGCAGCCCTGACACAGATACGCAGTATTTT. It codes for CASSPDTDTQYF.

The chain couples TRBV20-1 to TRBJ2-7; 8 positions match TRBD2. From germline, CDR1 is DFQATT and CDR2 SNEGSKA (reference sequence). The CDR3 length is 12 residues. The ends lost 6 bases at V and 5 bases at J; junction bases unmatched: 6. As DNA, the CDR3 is TGCAGTGCCAGCGGGGGTCTCAACGAGCAGTACGTC. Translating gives CSASGGLNEQYV.

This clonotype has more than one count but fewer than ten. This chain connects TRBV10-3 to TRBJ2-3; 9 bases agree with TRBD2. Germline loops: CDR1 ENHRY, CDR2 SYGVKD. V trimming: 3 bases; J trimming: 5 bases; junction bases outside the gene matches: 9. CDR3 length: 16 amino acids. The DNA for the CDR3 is TGTGCCATCAGTGACCGCGGTGCAGCGGGGGGAGATACGCAGTATTTT. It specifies CAISDRGAAGGDTQYF.

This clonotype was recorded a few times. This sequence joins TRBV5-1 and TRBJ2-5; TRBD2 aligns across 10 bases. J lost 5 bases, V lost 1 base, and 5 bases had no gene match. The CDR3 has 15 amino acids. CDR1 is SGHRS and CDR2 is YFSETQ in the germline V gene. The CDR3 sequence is CASSLQGTSVETQYF. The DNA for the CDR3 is TGCGCCAGCAGCTTGCAGGGGACTAGCGTCGAGACCCAGTACTTC.

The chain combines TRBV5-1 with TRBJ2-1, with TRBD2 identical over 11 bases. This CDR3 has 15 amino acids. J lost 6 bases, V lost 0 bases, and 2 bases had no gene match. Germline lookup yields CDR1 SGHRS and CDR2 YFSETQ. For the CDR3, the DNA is TGCGCCAGCAGCTTGGTAGCGGGGGGGGGCAATGAGCAGTTCTTC. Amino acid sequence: CASSLVAGGGNEQFF.

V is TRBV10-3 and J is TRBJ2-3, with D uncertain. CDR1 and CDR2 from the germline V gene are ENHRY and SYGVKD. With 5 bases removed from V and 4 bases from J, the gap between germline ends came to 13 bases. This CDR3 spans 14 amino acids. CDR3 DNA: TGTGCCATCAGTCCGGGCCCCCTCCCAGATACGCAGTATTTT. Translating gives CAISPGPLPDTQYF.

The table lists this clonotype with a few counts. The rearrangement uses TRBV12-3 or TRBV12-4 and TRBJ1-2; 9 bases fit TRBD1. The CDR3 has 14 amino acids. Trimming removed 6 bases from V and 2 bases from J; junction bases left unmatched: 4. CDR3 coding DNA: TGTGCCAGCAGCTCACAGGGGGCGAACTATGGCTACACCTTC. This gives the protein CASSSQGANYGYTF.

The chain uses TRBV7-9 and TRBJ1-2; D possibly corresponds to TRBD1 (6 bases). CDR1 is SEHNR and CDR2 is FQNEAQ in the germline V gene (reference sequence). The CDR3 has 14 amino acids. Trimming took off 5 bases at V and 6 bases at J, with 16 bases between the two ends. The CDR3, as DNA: TGTGCCAGCAGCCCCTCCTCGGGGGGCGATGGCTACACCTTC. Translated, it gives CASSPSSGGDGYTF.

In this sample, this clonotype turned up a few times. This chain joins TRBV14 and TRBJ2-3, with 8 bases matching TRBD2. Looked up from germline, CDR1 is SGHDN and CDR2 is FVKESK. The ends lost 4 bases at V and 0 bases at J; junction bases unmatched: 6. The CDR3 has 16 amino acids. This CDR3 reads CASSPYSGASTDTQYF. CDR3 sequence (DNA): TGTGCCAGCAGCCCCTATAGCGGGGCTAGCACAGATACGCAGTATTTT. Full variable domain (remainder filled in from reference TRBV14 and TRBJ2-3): EAGVTQFPSHSVIEKGQTVTLRCDPISGHDNLYWYRRVMGKEIKFLLHFVKESKQDESGMPNNRFLAERTGGTYSTLKVQPAELEDSGVYFCASSPYSGASTDTQYFGPGTRLTVL.

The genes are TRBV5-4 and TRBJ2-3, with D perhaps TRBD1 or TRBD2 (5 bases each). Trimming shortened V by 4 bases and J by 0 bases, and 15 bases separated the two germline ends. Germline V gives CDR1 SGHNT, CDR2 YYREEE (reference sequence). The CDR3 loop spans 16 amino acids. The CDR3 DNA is TGTGCCAGCAGCCTAGGGAGAGGGGATAGCACAGATACGCAGTATTTT. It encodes CASSLGRGDSTDTQYF.

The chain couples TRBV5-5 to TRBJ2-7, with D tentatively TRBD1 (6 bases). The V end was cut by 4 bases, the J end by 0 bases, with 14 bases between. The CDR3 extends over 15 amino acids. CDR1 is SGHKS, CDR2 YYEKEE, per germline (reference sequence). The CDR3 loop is CASSSLRGPSYEQYV. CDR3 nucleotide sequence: TGTGCCAGCAGCAGTCTCAGGGGTCCCTCCTACGAGCAGTACGTC.

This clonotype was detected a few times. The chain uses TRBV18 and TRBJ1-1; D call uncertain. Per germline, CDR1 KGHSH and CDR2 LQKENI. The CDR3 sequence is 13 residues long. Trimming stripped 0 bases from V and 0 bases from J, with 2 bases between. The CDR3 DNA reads TGTGCCAGCTCACCACCGGTGAACACTGAAGCTTTCTTT. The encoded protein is CASSPPVNTEAFF.